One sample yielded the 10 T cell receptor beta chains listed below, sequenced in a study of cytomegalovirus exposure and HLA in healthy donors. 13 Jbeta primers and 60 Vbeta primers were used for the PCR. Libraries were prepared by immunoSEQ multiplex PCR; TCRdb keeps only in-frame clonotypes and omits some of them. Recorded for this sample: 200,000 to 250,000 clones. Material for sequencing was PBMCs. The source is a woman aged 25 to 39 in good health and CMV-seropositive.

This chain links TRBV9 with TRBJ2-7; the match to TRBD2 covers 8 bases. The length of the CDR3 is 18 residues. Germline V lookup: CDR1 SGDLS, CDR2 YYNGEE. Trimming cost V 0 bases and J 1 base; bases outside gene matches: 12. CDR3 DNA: TGTGCCAGCAGCGTAGGTTATCAGCGGGAGTCGTGGTCCTACGAGCAGTACTTC. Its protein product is CASSVGYQRESWSYEQYF.

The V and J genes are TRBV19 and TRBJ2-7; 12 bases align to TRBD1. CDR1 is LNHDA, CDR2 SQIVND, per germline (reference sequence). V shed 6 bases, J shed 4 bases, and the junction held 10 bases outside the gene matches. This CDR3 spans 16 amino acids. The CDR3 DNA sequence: TGTGCCAGTAGCGTCCACCCGGGACAGGGGGCTTACGAGCAGTACTTC. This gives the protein CASSVHPGQGAYEQYF.

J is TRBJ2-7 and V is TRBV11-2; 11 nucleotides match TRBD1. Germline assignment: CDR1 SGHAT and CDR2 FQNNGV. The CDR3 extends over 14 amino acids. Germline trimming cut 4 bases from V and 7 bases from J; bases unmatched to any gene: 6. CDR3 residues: CASSSSDRGLEQYF. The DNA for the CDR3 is TGTGCCAGCAGCTCGTCGGACAGGGGGCTTGAGCAGTACTTC.

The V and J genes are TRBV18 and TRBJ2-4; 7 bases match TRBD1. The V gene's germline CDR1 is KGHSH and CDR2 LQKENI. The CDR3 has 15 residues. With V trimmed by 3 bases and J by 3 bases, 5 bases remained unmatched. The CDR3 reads CASSPPGQRKNIQYF. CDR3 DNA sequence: TGTGCCAGCTCACCCCCGGGACAGCGCAAAAACATTCAGTACTTC. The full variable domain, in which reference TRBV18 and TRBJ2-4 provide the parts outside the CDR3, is NAGVMQNPRHLVRRRGQEARLRCSPMKGHSHVYWYRQLPEEGLKFMVYLQKENIIDESGMPKERFSAEFPKEGPSILRIQQVVRGDSAAYFCASSPPGQRKNIQYFGAGTRLSVL.

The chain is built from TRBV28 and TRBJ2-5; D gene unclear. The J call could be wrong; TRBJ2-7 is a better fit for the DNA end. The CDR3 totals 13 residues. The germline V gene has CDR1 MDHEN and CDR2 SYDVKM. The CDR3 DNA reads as TGTGCCAGCAGTCAACAGAGCTCCTACGAGCAGTACTTC. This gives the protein CASSQQSSYEQYF.

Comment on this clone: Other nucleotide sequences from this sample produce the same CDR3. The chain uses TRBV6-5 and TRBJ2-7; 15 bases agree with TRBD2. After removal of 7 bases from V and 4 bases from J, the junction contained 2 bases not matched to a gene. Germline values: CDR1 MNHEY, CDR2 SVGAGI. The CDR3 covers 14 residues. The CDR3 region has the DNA TGTGCCAGCACCGGACTAGCGGGAGGGTACGAGCAGTACTTC. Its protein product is CASTGLAGGYEQYF.

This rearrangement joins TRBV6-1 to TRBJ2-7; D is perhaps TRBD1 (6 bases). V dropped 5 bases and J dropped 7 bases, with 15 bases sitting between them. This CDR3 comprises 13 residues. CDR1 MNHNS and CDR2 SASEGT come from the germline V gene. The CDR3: CASSQDSRLEQYF. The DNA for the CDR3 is TGTGCCAGCAGTCAGGACAGCCGTTTGGAGCAGTACTTC.

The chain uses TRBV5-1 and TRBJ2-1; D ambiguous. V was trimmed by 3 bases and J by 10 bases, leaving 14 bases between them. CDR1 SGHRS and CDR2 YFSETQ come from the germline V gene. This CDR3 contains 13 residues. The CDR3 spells CASSSLNGQEQFF. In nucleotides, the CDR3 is TGCGCCAGCAGCTCCTTGAATGGGCAGGAGCAGTTCTTC.

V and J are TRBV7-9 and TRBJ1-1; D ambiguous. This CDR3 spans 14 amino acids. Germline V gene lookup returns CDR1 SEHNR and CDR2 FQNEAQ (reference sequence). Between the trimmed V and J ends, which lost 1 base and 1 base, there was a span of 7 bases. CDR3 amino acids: CASSLGAGNTEAFF. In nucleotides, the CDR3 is TGTGCCAGCAGCTTAGGGGCCGGGAACACTGAAGCTTTCTTT.

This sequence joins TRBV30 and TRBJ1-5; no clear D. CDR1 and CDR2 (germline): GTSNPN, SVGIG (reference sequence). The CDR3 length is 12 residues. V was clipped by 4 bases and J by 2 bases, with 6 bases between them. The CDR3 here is CAWTEGNQPQHF. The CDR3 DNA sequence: TGTGCCTGGACCGAGGGCAATCAGCCCCAGCATTTT.